This TCR beta chain was captured in a study of T cells after yellow fever vaccination. Study background: Fractions containing few cells were prepared with SMART-Seq v4 Ultra Low Input. Study-level findings and limits: There was a small share of clonotypes that showed up in both the CD4 and CD8 compartments. Contamination by abundant bulk-population clonotypes could be present in FACS-sorted repertoires. By day 5 rather than day 15, the secondary response had peaked, though it was weaker.

TCRdb independently ran MiXCR on the 5' RACE reads; one entry per CDR3 protein. The sample carries some 670,000 distinct CDR3 sequences, about 12% recorded once. The CDR3 has 17 residues. Trimming removed 4 bases at V and 3 bases at J, with 25 bases between. Germline V lookup: CDR1 GTSNPN, CDR2 SVGIG (reference sequence). For this clonotype: Its antigen remains unknown.

The rearrangement uses TRBV30 and TRBJ2-7; tentatively, D is TRBD2 (6 bases). The clonotype comes from a man aged 25 to 45 who received the YFV17D yellow fever vaccine. This sample comprised PBMCs, obtained on the day of the yellow fever booster vaccination. CDR3 sequence (DNA): TGTGCCTGGAAAATACTAGCCCTAAGTGTACCTGGCTACGAGCAGTACTTC. Its protein product is CAWKILALSVPGYEQYF. Full variable domain (missing parts from reference TRBV30 and TRBJ2-7): SQTIHQWPATLVQPVGSPLSLECTVEGTSNPNLYWYRQAAGRGLQLLFYSVGIGQISSEVPQNLSASRPQDRQFILSSKKLLLSDSGFYLCAWKILALSVPGYEQYFGPGTRLTVT.